In this sample, the clone carrying this T cell receptor beta chain turned up many times. What it binds is not known. The data were obtained in a study of beta chain features in type 1 diabetes. Study findings and constraints: At VDJ recombination sites, type 1 diabetes patients had fewer insertions and more deleted nucleotides.

This CDR3 has 14 amino acids. Per germline, CDR1 GTSNPN and CDR2 SVGIG (reference sequence). The J segment lost 10 bases and the V segment lost 1 base, leaving 5 bases of the junction unmatched. Reverse transcription of all isolated RNA meant that expressed TCRB transcripts were sequenced. Sequencing used immunoSEQ multiplex PCR; TCRdb keeps in-frame clones, though not all of them. Here the sample spans under 200,000 clones, approximately 8.4% being singletons. The chain uses TRBV30 and TRBJ2-1; 12 bases map to TRBD2. This clonotype was obtained from a woman aged 18-29 years in good health. Sequenced: central memory CD4+ T cells from blood. The CDR3 region is CAWSAGLAGNEQFF. The CDR3 region has the DNA TGTGCCTGGAGTGCAGGACTAGCGGGAAACGAGCAGTTCTTC.